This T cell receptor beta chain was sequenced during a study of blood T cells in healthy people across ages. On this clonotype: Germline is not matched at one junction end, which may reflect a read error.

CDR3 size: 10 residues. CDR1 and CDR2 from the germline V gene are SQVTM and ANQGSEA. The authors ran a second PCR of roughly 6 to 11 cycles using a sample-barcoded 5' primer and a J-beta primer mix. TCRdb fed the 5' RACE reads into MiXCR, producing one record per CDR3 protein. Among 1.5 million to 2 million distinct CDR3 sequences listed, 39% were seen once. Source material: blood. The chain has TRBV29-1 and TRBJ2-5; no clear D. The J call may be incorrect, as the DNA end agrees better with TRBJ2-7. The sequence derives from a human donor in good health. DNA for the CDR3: TGCTGCGTGGGATCCTACGAGCAGTACTTC. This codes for CCVGSYEQYF.